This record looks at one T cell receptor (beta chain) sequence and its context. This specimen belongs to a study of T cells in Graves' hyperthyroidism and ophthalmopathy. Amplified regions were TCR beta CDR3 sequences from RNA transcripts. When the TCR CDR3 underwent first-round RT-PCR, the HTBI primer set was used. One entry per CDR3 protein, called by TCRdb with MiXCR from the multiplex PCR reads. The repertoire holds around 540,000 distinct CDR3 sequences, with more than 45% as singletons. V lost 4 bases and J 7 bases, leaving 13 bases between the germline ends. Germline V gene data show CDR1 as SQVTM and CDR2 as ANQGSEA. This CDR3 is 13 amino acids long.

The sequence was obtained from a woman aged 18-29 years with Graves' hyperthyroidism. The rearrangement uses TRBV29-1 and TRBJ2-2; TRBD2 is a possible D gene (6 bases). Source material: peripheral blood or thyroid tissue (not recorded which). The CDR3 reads CSVAREWGGELFF. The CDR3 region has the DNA TGCAGCGTTGCCCGGGAGTGGGGCGGGGAGCTGTTTTTT.